This T cell receptor beta chain derives from a study of CD8 T cells in ankylosing spondylitis. A word on this clonotype: Its antigen is unknown.

With molecular barcodes, quantitative 5'-RACE was used to make the TCR beta libraries. TCRdb ran MiXCR on the 5' RACE reads and lists one entry per CDR3 protein. The sample contains around 440,000 distinct CDR3 sequences, 15% to 20% of which appear only once. Notes on the study in general: It was reported that disease-linked clones were significantly enriched in matched ankylosing spondylitis synovial fluid. Characteristic, it appeared, of ankylosing spondylitis blood was a TCR beta motif of about eight highly homologous variants. Prior literature has documented some motif variants in synovial fluid and blood from reactive arthritis. In peripheral blood, disease-linked CD8+ clones occurred at relatively low frequencies.

The ends were cut back, 4 bases at V and 1 base at J, with 10 bases in the middle. The CDR3 has 14 amino acids. The germline gives CDR1 ENHRY, CDR2 SYGVKD. The V and J genes are TRBV10-3 and TRBJ1-1; maybe TRBD1 (5 bases). The sample taken for sequencing was blood, either unsorted or a sorted T cell fraction (not recorded which). The receptor's source is a male donor with ankylosing spondylitis. CDR3 loop: CAISGRDGNTEAFF. The CDR3 DNA sequence: TGTGCCATCAGTGGACGGGACGGGAACACTGAAGCTTTCTTT.